The 30 T cell receptor beta chains in this list originate from one sample, sequenced in a study of brain T cells in children with intractable seizures. Sequencing was performed with immunoSEQ multiplex PCR; in TCRdb, only in-frame clones are kept and a portion is missing. The data hold around 8,000 clones, with around 67% observed a single time. The sequenced cases were selected for having the highest brain T cell transcript signatures. The sequences come from resected brain tissue, collected at surgery. Receptors originate from a boy under three years old with tuberous sclerosis and intractable seizures.

This rearrangement joins TRBV28 to TRBJ1-2, with a weak D call TRBD1 (6 bases). V lost 3 bases to trimming and J lost 2 bases, with 10 bases between them. The germline CDR1 and CDR2 sequences are MDHEN and SYDVKM. This CDR3 comprises 14 residues. For the CDR3, the DNA is TGTGCCAGCAGTTTTTATAGGGGGAACTATGGCTACACCTTC. The encoded protein is CASSFYRGNYGYTF.

The chain carries TRBV7-6 and TRBJ1-2; 7 nucleotides match TRBD1. The CDR3 has 15 amino acids. CDR1 is SGHVS and CDR2 is FNYEAQ in the germline V gene. J was trimmed by 5 bases and V by 1 base; bases with no gene match: 7. The CDR3 protein is CASSLGDGTDYGYTF. The DNA of the CDR3 is TGTGCCAGCAGCTTAGGAGATGGGACAGATTATGGCTACACCTTC. Combining the CDR3 with reference TRBV7-6 and TRBJ1-2 gives the whole variable domain GAGVSQSPRYKVTKRGQDVALRCDPISGHVSLYWYRQALGQGPEFLTYFNYEAQQDKSGLPNDRFSAERPEGSISTLTIQRTEQRDSAMYRCASSLGDGTDYGYTFGSGTRLTVV.

The table lists this clone with a few counts. The chain employs TRBV5-1 and TRBJ1-2, with unresolved D. CDR1 is SGHRS, CDR2 YFSETQ, per germline. CDR3 length: 15 amino acids. The germline V and J ends were trimmed by 1 base and 0 bases, with 10 bases remaining between them. The CDR3 DNA follows: TGCGCCAGCAGCTTGCTTGGCGAGCCTAACTATGGCTACACCTTC. Translation: CASSLLGEPNYGYTF. Drawing the rest from reference TRBV5-1 and TRBJ1-2, the complete variable domain is KAGVTQTPRYLIKTRGQQVTLSCSPISGHRSVSWYQQTPGQGLQFLFEYFSETQRNKGNFPGRFSGRQFSNSRSEMNVSTLELGDSALYLCASSLLGEPNYGYTFGSGTRLTVV.

The chain combines TRBV12-5 with TRBJ1-5; D not certain. The germline V gene has CDR1 LGHNT and CDR2 FRNRAP. There are 14 residues in the CDR3. Trimming took 9 bases from V and 1 from J, leaving 13 bases between them. For the CDR3, the DNA is TGTGCTAGCGTAACAGAAAACAGCAATCAGCCCCAGCATTTT. It is translated as CASVTENSNQPQHF.

This clone showed up just a few times. The V call is TRBV7-2, the J call TRBJ2-5; 14 nucleotides line up with TRBD2. The germline CDR1 and CDR2 sequences are SGHTA and FQGNSA. J lost 4 bases, V lost 2 bases, and 3 bases had no gene match. CDR3 length: 16 residues. CDR3 in amino acids: CASSLSGLAGGETQYF. The CDR3 DNA reads as TGTGCCAGCAGCTTATCAGGACTAGCGGGAGGAGAGACCCAGTACTTC.

Worth noting for this clone: Other DNA sequences in this sample translate to the same CDR3. This chain connects TRBV6-6 to TRBJ1-5; D gene uncertain. From germline, CDR1 is MNHNY and CDR2 SVGAGI (reference sequence). The CDR3 spans 10 residues. With 6 bases removed from V and 6 bases from J, the gap between germline ends came to 3 bases. CDR3 sequence (DNA): TGTGCCAGCAGCCCTCAGCCCCAGCATTTT. Encoded protein: CASSPQPQHF.

V usage is TRBV5-1 and J usage is TRBJ2-1; 8 nucleotides match TRBD1. Germline lookup yields CDR1 SGHRS and CDR2 YFSETQ. CDR3 length equals 15 residues. Losses at the gene ends were 4 bases for V and 5 bases for J; bases not matched to a gene: 8. The DNA of the CDR3 is TGCGCCAGCAGCCTTGTACAGGGGGAGGACAATGAGCAGTTCTTC. Encoded protein: CASSLVQGEDNEQFF.

V and J are TRBV28 and TRBJ1-5; D unclear. The V gene's germline CDR1 is MDHEN and CDR2 SYDVKM. This CDR3 comprises 15 residues. The V gene lost 7 bases and the J gene lost 0 bases, with 13 bases spanning the gap. The CDR3 spells CASIGGPHSNQPQHF. The CDR3 region has the DNA TGTGCCAGCATCGGAGGTCCCCATAGCAATCAGCCCCAGCATTTT.

The rearrangement joins TRBV6-5 to TRBJ1-2; 8 positions agree with TRBD1. Looked up from germline, CDR1 is MNHEY and CDR2 is SVGAGI. This CDR3 contains 11 residues. Unmatched junction bases numbered 4, after V lost 9 bases and J lost 7 bases. The CDR3 loop is CASWTGPGYTF. As DNA, the CDR3 is TGTGCCAGTTGGACAGGGCCTGGCTACACCTTC.

The genes are TRBV6-6 and TRBJ2-7; D perhaps matches TRBD1 (5 bases). CDR1 and CDR2 (germline): MNHNY, SVGAGI (reference sequence). The CDR3 contains 15 residues. Between the trimmed V and J ends, which lost 5 bases and 5 bases, there was a span of 19 bases. CDR3: CASSPDRPEFHEQYF. CDR3 nucleotides: TGTGCCAGCAGTCCAGACAGACCGGAGTTCCACGAGCAGTACTTC.

This clone has only a few counts. In the same sample, other DNA sequences code for this CDR3. This chain joins TRBV7-9 and TRBJ1-2, with TRBD1 matching 7 bases. Per germline, CDR1 SEHNR and CDR2 FQNEAQ (reference sequence). This CDR3 has 14 amino acids. The junction had 3 bases not matched to a gene; V was cut back by 1 base and J by 4 bases. In DNA, the CDR3 is TGTGCCAGCAGCTTAGGACAGGGTGCCTATGGCTACACCTTC. It codes for CASSLGQGAYGYTF.

The chain links TRBV6-5 to TRBJ2-3; TRBD1 agrees at 7 bases. J lost 7 bases, V lost 4 bases, and 8 bases had no gene match. The length of the CDR3 is 14 residues. The germline V gene encodes CDR1 MNHEY and CDR2 SVGAGI. The CDR3 loop reads CASSLGQTVYTQYF. The CDR3 DNA sequence: TGTGCCAGCAGTTTGGGACAGACAGTATATACGCAGTATTTT.

By share, this clone ranks as medium-sized. The V and J genes are TRBV7-2 and TRBJ2-7, with 9 bases aligning to TRBD2. CDR1 SGHTA and CDR2 FQGNSA come from the germline V gene. The CDR3 has 14 residues. V lost 1 base and J lost 3; bases outside the gene matches: 1. The DNA of the CDR3 is TGTGCCAGCAGCTTAGGAGCGGGAGGCTACGAGCAGTACTTC. This translates into CASSLGAGGYEQYF.

This clone was found a few times. This sample also contains other DNA sequences that code for the same CDR3. The V and J genes are TRBV12-3 or TRBV12-4 and TRBJ2-7; D gene ambiguous. The CDR3 runs 12 residues. Trimming pared 6 bases from V and 6 bases from J, leaving 12 bases between. The CDR3 loop reads CASREGVGEQYF. The CDR3, as DNA: TGTGCCAGCAGGGAAGGTGTAGGCGAGCAGTACTTC.

This chain uses TRBV19 with TRBJ2-1, with D perhaps being TRBD1 or TRBD2 (5 bases each). The germline V gene encodes CDR1 LNHDA and CDR2 SQIVND (reference sequence). V gave up 3 bases and J gave up 10 bases, with 13 bases separating them. The CDR3 has 13 residues. The CDR3 DNA reads as TGTGCCAGTAGTATTGGCCCCGAGGGGGAGCAGTTCTTC. Translated, it gives CASSIGPEGEQFF.

This rearrangement joins TRBV7-9 to TRBJ2-2; no clear D. The CDR3 loop spans 13 amino acids. Trimming shortened V by 5 bases and J by 2 bases, and 6 bases separated the two germline ends. The germline V gene has CDR1 SEHNR and CDR2 FQNEAQ (reference sequence). This CDR3 is CASSPVNTGELFF. The CDR3 coding sequence is TGTGCCAGCAGCCCCGTTAACACCGGGGAGCTGTTTTTT.

The rearrangement uses TRBV2 and TRBJ2-7; no reliable D call. The CDR3 is made up of 11 amino acids. Trimming stripped 2 bases from V and 2 bases from J, with 1 base between. Germline CDR1 is SNHLY and CDR2 is FYNNEI. CDR3: CASSETYEQYF. The CDR3 DNA is TGTGCCAGCAGTGAAACCTACGAGCAGTACTTC.

This clone has only a few counts. The V and J genes are TRBV6-6 and TRBJ2-7; no definite D call. The V end was cut by 10 bases, the J end by 3 bases, with 16 bases between. CDR3 length: 13 amino acids. Germline CDR1 reads MNHNY; CDR2 reads SVGAGI (reference sequence). The CDR3 DNA reads as TGTGCCATACGTGTCTCGCCCAACTACGAGCAGTACTTC. It specifies CAIRVSPNYEQYF.

The V call is TRBV27, the J call TRBJ2-3, with TRBD1 matching 7 bases. Germline CDR1 and CDR2: MNHEY and SMNVEV (reference sequence). There are 13 residues in the CDR3. Unmatched junction bases numbered 3, after V lost 8 bases and J lost 1 base. CDR3 loop: CASSTGGTDTQYF. The CDR3 nucleotides are TGTGCCAGCTCAACAGGGGGCACAGATACGCAGTATTTT.

The chain recombines TRBV5-5 with TRBJ1-1; the D is unclear. The CDR3 spans 15 residues. V lost 5 bases to trimming and J lost 2 bases, with 16 bases between them. Germline assignment: CDR1 SGHKS and CDR2 YYEKEE (reference sequence). The CDR3 loop is CASSPAFPGNTEAFF. CDR3 nucleotide sequence: TGTGCCAGCAGTCCTGCCTTCCCAGGAAACACTGAAGCTTTCTTT.

This rearrangement joins TRBV6-4 to TRBJ2-7; D may correspond to TRBD1 or TRBD2 (5 bases each). Germline-derived CDR1 and CDR2 are MRHNA and SNTAGT. V was clipped by 2 bases and J by 0 bases, with 14 bases between them. This CDR3 has 16 amino acids. CDR3 sequence reads: CASSDEGRSVSYEQYF. The CDR3 bases are TGTGCCAGCAGTGACGAGGGGCGATCAGTCTCCTACGAGCAGTACTTC.

V gene TRBV10-3 combines with J gene TRBJ2-3; 8 bases align to TRBD2. Per germline, CDR1 ENHRY and CDR2 SYGVKD. With 6 bases clipped from V and 1 base from J, the junction kept 3 bases outside the gene matches. CDR3 length equals 14 residues. The CDR3 DNA is TGTGCCATCAGCGGGGGGGCCCGCACAGATACGCAGTATTTT. Protein: CAISGGARTDTQYF.

The CDR3 is CASTLGGRVEPQHF. CDR3 DNA: TGTGCCAGCACTCTGGGGGGGAGGGTGGAGCCCCAGCATTTT. The rearrangement uses TRBV28 and TRBJ1-5; D is possibly TRBD1 (5 bases). Trimming removed 7 bases at V and 8 bases at J, with 18 bases between. CDR1 is MDHEN, CDR2 SYDVKM, per germline. This CDR3 has 14 residues.

The chain is built from TRBV2 and TRBJ2-1, with unresolved D. The V end lost 6 bases, the J end lost 5 bases, and 11 bases lay between the germline ends. The germline gives CDR1 SNHLY, CDR2 FYNNEI. The CDR3 has 13 amino acids. The CDR3 DNA follows: TGTGCCAGCAGGCCCGGTTGGGACAATGAGCAGTTCTTC. It yields the protein CASRPGWDNEQFF.

In its sample, this clone ranks as medium-sized. The chain joins TRBV30 to TRBJ1-6; the D is unclear. Germline V gene lookup returns CDR1 GTSNPN and CDR2 SVGIG (reference sequence). The CDR3 has 13 amino acids. Trimming removed 2 bases from V and 6 bases from J, with 8 bases in between. In nucleotides, the CDR3 is TGTGCCTGGAGTTCCAGACTTAATTCACCCCTCCACTTT. It codes for CAWSSRLNSPLHF.

This sequence joins TRBV7-8 and TRBJ2-3; 11 bases map to TRBD2. V was pared by 3 bases and J by 6 bases, with 8 bases of the junction left unmatched. CDR1 and CDR2 from the germline V gene are SGHVS and FQNEAQ. CDR3 length: 16 residues. The CDR3 region is CASSFTSGRKGDTQYF. In DNA form, the CDR3 reads TGTGCCAGCAGCTTCACTAGCGGGAGAAAAGGGGATACGCAGTATTTT.

J is TRBJ1-6 and V is TRBV5-6; 9 nucleotides match TRBD1. The germline V gene encodes CDR1 SGHDT and CDR2 YYEEEE. V was clipped by 3 bases and J by 8 bases; unmatched bases: 3. The CDR3 is 14 residues long. This CDR3 reads CASSSGTGYSPLHF. CDR3 coding DNA: TGTGCCAGCAGCTCCGGGACAGGGTATTCACCCCTCCACTTT.

The sample holds a few counts of this clone. The chain links TRBV19 to TRBJ1-2; 9 nucleotides align to TRBD1. With V trimmed by 6 bases and J by 2 bases, 7 bases remained unmatched. The CDR3 loop spans 15 amino acids. Germline lookup yields CDR1 LNHDA and CDR2 SQIVND (reference sequence). CDR3 nucleotide sequence: TGTGCCAGTAGACGAAACAGGGGGCGCAACTATGGCTACACCTTC. Encoded protein: CASRRNRGRNYGYTF.

To note about this clone: Within the sample, other DNA sequences also encode this same CDR3. The chain carries TRBV7-2 and TRBJ2-1; D unclear. This CDR3 contains 13 residues. Germline V CDR1 and CDR2: SGHTA, FQGNSA. V gave up 1 base and J gave up 6 bases, with 7 bases separating them. CDR3 region: CASSLGPRNEQFF. CDR3 nucleotide sequence: TGTGCCAGCAGCTTAGGACCCCGCAATGAGCAGTTCTTC.

The chain couples TRBV7-8 to TRBJ2-3, with D possibly TRBD2 on 6 matching bases. In germline, CDR1 is SGHVS, CDR2 FQNEAQ. CDR3 length equals 15 residues. V lost 5 bases, J lost 0 bases, and 12 bases lay in between. As DNA, the CDR3 is TGTGCCAGCAGCCAGCTGGGGGGTAGCACAGATACGCAGTATTTT. Encoded protein: CASSQLGGSTDTQYF.